The rows below give T cell receptor beta chains drawn from one sample of a study of T cell repertoires in cytomegalovirus infection. Their specific antigens are unknown. Each CDR3 protein gets one entry after TCRdb re-called the reads with MiXCR. In the table there are 570,000 or so distinct CDR3 sequences, 40% of which are singletons. The starting material was cultured PBMCs, obtained from culture after CMV antigen stimulation. The receptors were sampled from a human donor in good health (CMV status not recorded). Some clones in this sample may be carry-over from other donors' samples. Both conserved end residues are part of each CDR3. A D gene is named only where the DNA matches it firmly. Clone size is stated in some rows and not others, as once, few, many or a class when expanded.

D gene: TRBD2; V gene: TRBV11-2; J gene: TRBJ2-1; clone size: NA; CDR3 DNA: TGTGCCAGCAGCTCTCAGCGGGGGCCAAACAATGAGCAGTTCTTC; CDR3 protein: CASSSQRGPNNEQFF
D gene: NA; V gene: TRBV28; J gene: TRBJ1-1; clone size: NA; CDR3 DNA: TGTGCCAGCAGTTTAGGTGGGCAGACGAGAGGTGCTTTCTTT; CDR3 protein: CASSLGGQTRGAFF
D gene: NA; V gene: TRBV6-5; J gene: TRBJ2-7; clone size: NA; CDR3 DNA: TGTGCCAGCAGTTCGTACAGGGGGGGCCCCTACGAGCAGTACTTC; CDR3 protein: CASSSYRGGPYEQYF
D gene: NA; V gene: TRBV20-1; J gene: TRBJ1-1; clone size: NA; CDR3 DNA: TGCAGTGCGGAATGGAACACTGAAGCTTTCTTT; CDR3 protein: CSAEWNTEAFF
D gene: TRBD2; V gene: TRBV11-2; J gene: TRBJ2-5; clone size: NA; CDR3 DNA: TGTGCCAGCAGCTTAGATGGACTAGCGGGAGAAGAGACCCAGTACTTC; CDR3 protein: CASSLDGLAGEETQYF
D gene: TRBD2; V gene: TRBV12-3/TRBV12-4; J gene: TRBJ2-2; clone size: NA; CDR3 DNA: TGTGCCAGCAGTTTCTGGACTAGCGGGGGAGCCGGGGAGCTGTTTTTT; CDR3 protein: CASSFWTSGGAGELFF
D gene: TRBD2; V gene: TRBV7-9; J gene: TRBJ2-7; clone size: NA; CDR3 DNA: TGTGCCAGCAGCAGATCTGCGGGAGGCTCCTACGAGCAGTACTTC; CDR3 protein: CASSRSAGGSYEQYF
D gene: NA; V gene: TRBV12-3/TRBV12-4; J gene: TRBJ1-6; clone size: NA; CDR3 DNA: TGTGCCAGCAGTTCCGGGGCTCACAGAAGCTCCTATAATTCACCCCTCCACTTT; CDR3 protein: CASSSGAHRSSYNSPLHF
D gene: NA; V gene: TRBV6-2/TRBV6-3; J gene: TRBJ1-4; clone size: few; CDR3 DNA: TGTGCCAGCAGCGGCACGGACGCAACTAATGAAAAACTGTTTTTT; CDR3 protein: CASSGTDATNEKLFF
D gene: NA; V gene: TRBV7-9; J gene: TRBJ2-1; clone size: few; CDR3 DNA: TGTGCCAGCAGCTCGGGACATTCAGAGGATGAGCAGTTCTTC; CDR3 protein: CASSSGHSEDEQFF
D gene: TRBD1; V gene: TRBV28; J gene: TRBJ2-1; clone size: NA; CDR3 DNA: TGTGCCAGCAGTTTACCCCCGGGACAGGGTCCTCTTTTTGCCTACAATGAGCAGTTCTTC; CDR3 protein: CASSLPPGQGPLFAYNEQFF
D gene: NA; V gene: TRBV29-1; J gene: TRBJ2-5; clone size: NA; CDR3 DNA: TGCAGCGTTGAAGAAAGGTCGGGGTCAGATCTAACCCAGTACTTC; CDR3 protein: CSVEERSGSDLTQYF
D gene: NA; V gene: TRBV4-1; J gene: TRBJ1-5; clone size: NA; CDR3 DNA: TGCGCCAGCAGCCAAGACACGATCAATCAGCCCCAGCATTTT; CDR3 protein: CASSQDTINQPQHF
D gene: NA; V gene: TRBV6-5; J gene: TRBJ1-1; clone size: NA; CDR3 DNA: TGTGCCAGCAGCAGGACAGTGAATGAAGCTTTCTTT; CDR3 protein: CASSRTVNEAFF
D gene: NA; V gene: TRBV6-5; J gene: TRBJ1-6; clone size: NA; CDR3 DNA: TGTGCCAGCAGCCGTGGGGCAGACTATAATTCACCCCTCCACTTT; CDR3 protein: CASSRGADYNSPLHF
D gene: NA; V gene: TRBV20-1; J gene: TRBJ2-7; clone size: few; CDR3 DNA: TGCAGTGCTAGTGGCAGCGTCGAGCAGTACTTC; CDR3 protein: CSASGSVEQYF
D gene: NA; V gene: TRBV7-3; J gene: TRBJ2-3; clone size: NA; CDR3 DNA: TGTGCCAGCAGCTCACCCGTTGCAGATACGCAGTATTTT; CDR3 protein: CASSSPVADTQYF
D gene: TRBD1; V gene: TRBV7-2; J gene: TRBJ1-2; clone size: few; CDR3 DNA: TGTGCCAGCAGCTCTACAGGGGATCTTGGCTACACCTTC; CDR3 protein: CASSSTGDLGYTF
D gene: NA; V gene: TRBV19; J gene: TRBJ2-5; clone size: NA; CDR3 DNA: TGTGCCAGTAGTATAGGGAGCTCAAGCTGGTACCAAGAGACCCAGTACTTC; CDR3 protein: CASSIGSSSWYQETQYF
D gene: NA; V gene: TRBV20-1; J gene: TRBJ1-1; clone size: NA; CDR3 DNA: TGCAGTGCTAGTGCTATTGAAGCTTTCTTT; CDR3 protein: CSASAIEAFF
D gene: NA; V gene: TRBV7-6; J gene: TRBJ1-5; clone size: few; CDR3 DNA: TGTGCCAGCAGCTTAGCGGCGGCGGAGGCTAATCAGCCCCAGCATTTT; CDR3 protein: CASSLAAAEANQPQHF
D gene: NA; V gene: TRBV2; J gene: TRBJ2-1; clone size: few; CDR3 DNA: TGTGCCAGCAGTGATCTGGAATGGGTAGCTGCTAATGAGCAGTTCTTC; CDR3 protein: CASSDLEWVAANEQFF
D gene: NA; V gene: TRBV7-6; J gene: TRBJ2-1; clone size: NA; CDR3 DNA: TGTGCCAGCAGCTTATTCGGGTTGAATGAGCAGTTCTTC; CDR3 protein: CASSLFGLNEQFF
D gene: NA; V gene: TRBV6-2/TRBV6-3; J gene: TRBJ2-4; clone size: NA; CDR3 DNA: TGTGCCAGCAGCGACCGAAATACATTCGGAAACATTCAGTACTTC; CDR3 protein: CASSDRNTFGNIQYF
D gene: NA; V gene: TRBV7-8; J gene: TRBJ2-1; clone size: NA; CDR3 DNA: TGTGCCAGCAGCTTAGCGACCGGGCTAGGCCGCTACAATGAGCAGTTCTTC; CDR3 protein: CASSLATGLGRYNEQFF
D gene: NA; V gene: TRBV3-1; J gene: TRBJ2-2; clone size: NA; CDR3 DNA: TGTGCCAGCAGCCAATTCGGGGGAACTAGCACCGGGGAGCTGTTTTTT; CDR3 protein: CASSQFGGTSTGELFF
D gene: TRBD1; V gene: TRBV7-9; J gene: TRBJ2-1; clone size: few; CDR3 DNA: TGTGCCAGCAGGTCCGGACAGGGAAGTGAGCAGTTCTTC; CDR3 protein: CASRSGQGSEQFF
D gene: NA; V gene: TRBV7-2; J gene: TRBJ2-7; clone size: NA; CDR3 DNA: TGTGCCAGCAGCCGTGACCAGGGGAGGCAGTACTTC; CDR3 protein: CASSRDQGRQYF
D gene: NA; V gene: TRBV2; J gene: TRBJ2-7; clone size: NA; CDR3 DNA: TGTGCCAGCAGGCGGGACCCGAGCTCCTACGAGCAGTACTTC; CDR3 protein: CASRRDPSSYEQYF
D gene: NA; V gene: TRBV7-2; J gene: TRBJ2-5; clone size: many; CDR3 DNA: TGTGCCAGCAGCTTAGACGGGGTGGTGACCCAGTACTTC; CDR3 protein: CASSLDGVVTQYF
D gene: NA; V gene: TRBV27; J gene: TRBJ2-3; clone size: NA; CDR3 DNA: TGTGCCAGCAGTTTCTCAGGGTTCGGTACGCAGTATTTT; CDR3 protein: CASSFSGFGTQYF
D gene: TRBD2; V gene: TRBV2; J gene: TRBJ2-3; clone size: NA; CDR3 DNA: TGTGCCAGCAGTGAAGATAGCGGGGGGGCCATCGATACGCAGTATTTT; CDR3 protein: CASSEDSGGAIDTQYF
D gene: NA; V gene: TRBV7-9; J gene: TRBJ1-5; clone size: few; CDR3 DNA: TGTGCCAGCACCTATGGCCCGAATCAGCCCCAGCATTTT; CDR3 protein: CASTYGPNQPQHF
D gene: NA; V gene: TRBV7-2; J gene: TRBJ2-5; clone size: NA; CDR3 DNA: TGTGCCAGCAGACGAGGGTTCGGGGAGACCCAGTACTTC; CDR3 protein: CASRRGFGETQYF
D gene: NA; V gene: TRBV6-1; J gene: TRBJ1-5; clone size: once; CDR3 DNA: TGTGCCAGCAGTGAAGGGGCCATCAATCAGCCCCAGCATTTT; CDR3 protein: CASSEGAINQPQHF
D gene: NA; V gene: TRBV7-2; J gene: TRBJ2-3; clone size: many; CDR3 DNA: TGTGCCAGCAGCTTAGGGGGAATGGCGGATACGCAGTATTTT; CDR3 protein: CASSLGGMADTQYF
D gene: NA; V gene: TRBV29-1; J gene: TRBJ2-1; clone size: NA; CDR3 DNA: TGCAGCGTTGATGGCAGGAATCCAATCCTACGGGAATACAATGAGCAGTTCTTC; CDR3 protein: CSVDGRNPILREYNEQFF
D gene: TRBD1; V gene: TRBV28; J gene: TRBJ2-7; clone size: NA; CDR3 DNA: TGTGCTTATTCTCCGGGACAGGGCTACGAGCAGTACTTC; CDR3 protein: CAYSPGQGYEQYF
D gene: NA; V gene: TRBV10-3; J gene: TRBJ2-7; clone size: NA; CDR3 DNA: TGTGCCATCAGTGAGGCTGTCCACGAGCAGTACTTC; CDR3 protein: CAISEAVHEQYF
D gene: TRBD1; V gene: TRBV19; J gene: TRBJ2-2; clone size: once; CDR3 DNA: TGTGCCACGTCCGGACAGGGCGAAGGGGAGCTGTTTTTT; CDR3 protein: CATSGQGEGELFF
D gene: TRBD2; V gene: TRBV15; J gene: TRBJ2-3; clone size: NA; CDR3 DNA: TGTGCCACCAGCACCCGACTAGCGGACACAGATACGCAGTATTTT; CDR3 protein: CATSTRLADTDTQYF
D gene: TRBD1; V gene: TRBV7-2; J gene: TRBJ1-6; clone size: few; CDR3 DNA: TGTGCCAGCACCCAAGACAGGGGGGATTCACCCCTCCACTTT; CDR3 protein: CASTQDRGDSPLHF